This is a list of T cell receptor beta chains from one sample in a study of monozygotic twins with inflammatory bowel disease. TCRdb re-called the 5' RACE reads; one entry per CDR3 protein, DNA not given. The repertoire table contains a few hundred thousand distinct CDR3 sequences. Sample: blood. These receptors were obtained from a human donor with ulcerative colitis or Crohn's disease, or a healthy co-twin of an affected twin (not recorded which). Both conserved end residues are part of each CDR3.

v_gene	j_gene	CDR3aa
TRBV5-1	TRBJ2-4	CASSLTHTAKNIQYF
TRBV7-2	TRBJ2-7	CASSPQGSGFLSGEQYF
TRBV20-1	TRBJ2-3	CSALNRVGTDTQYF
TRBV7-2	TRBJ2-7	CASSPGTLRGYEQYF
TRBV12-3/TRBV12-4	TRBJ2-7	CASEGPGPRGYEQYF
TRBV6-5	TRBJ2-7	CASSYKRPGQGAYEQYF
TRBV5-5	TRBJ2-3	CASSYLGPDTQYF
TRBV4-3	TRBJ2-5	CASSQGWGGGGETQYF
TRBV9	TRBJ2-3	CASSVSSTDTQYF
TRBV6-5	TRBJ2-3	CASSPLRTDTQYF
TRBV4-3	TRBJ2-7	CASSQGGWGSDEQYF
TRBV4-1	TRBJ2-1	CASSPQGVNEQFF
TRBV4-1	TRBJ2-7	CASSQDTGEQYF
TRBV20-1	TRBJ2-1	CSARDLAGGYNEQFF
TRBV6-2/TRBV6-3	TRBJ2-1	CASSFPGTSGYNEQFF
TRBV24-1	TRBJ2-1	CATSESLAPYNEQFF
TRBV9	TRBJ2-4	CASSITGGQNIQYF
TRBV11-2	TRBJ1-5	CASSLVWATGEGGQPQHF
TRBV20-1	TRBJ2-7	CSAGAAYSYEQYF
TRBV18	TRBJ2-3	CASSPPATGTDTQYF
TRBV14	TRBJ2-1	CASSQVRLAGYNEQFF
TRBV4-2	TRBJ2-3	CASSKSGQGQSTDTQYF
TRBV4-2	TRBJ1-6	CASSRLNNSPLHF
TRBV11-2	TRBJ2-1	CASSFTGGWYNEQFF
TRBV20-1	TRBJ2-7	CSASGGIPEQYF
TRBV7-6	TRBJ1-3	CASSLEVGQTHTIYF
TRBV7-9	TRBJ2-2	CASPLRPTGELFF
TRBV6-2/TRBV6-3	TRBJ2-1	CASSSGLAASSYNEQFF
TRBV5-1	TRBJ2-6	CASSLEGSGANVLTF
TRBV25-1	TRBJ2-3	CASSVQQGDTQYF
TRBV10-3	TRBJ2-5	CAIRVQSQETQYF
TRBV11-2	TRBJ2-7	CASSLDLELTKASSYEQYF
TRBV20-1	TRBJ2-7	CSARTSGGSSYEQYF
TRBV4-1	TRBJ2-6	CASSREVVPRVGGANVLTF
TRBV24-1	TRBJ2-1	CATSDQGANEQFF
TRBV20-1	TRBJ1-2	CSARAGQGGYGYTF
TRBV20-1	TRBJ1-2	CSARDQGAGYTF
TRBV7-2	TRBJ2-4	CASSLGTGGLDIQYF
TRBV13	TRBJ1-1	CASSVQFTEAFF
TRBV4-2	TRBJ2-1	CASSPIDYFNEQFF
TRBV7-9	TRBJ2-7	CASSLAMKGDEQYF
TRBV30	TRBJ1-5	CAWNTGQGPQHF
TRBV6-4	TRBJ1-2	CASSPNQGLQVPNGYTF
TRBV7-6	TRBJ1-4	CASSLALGEEKLFF
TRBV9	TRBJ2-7	CASSASGTGLYEQYF
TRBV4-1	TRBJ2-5	CASSHLSGGNQYF
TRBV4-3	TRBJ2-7	CASSQAQGSPYEQYF
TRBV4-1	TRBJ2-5	CASSQGPRNQETQYF
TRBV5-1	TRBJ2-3	CASSLGTRTASTDTQYF
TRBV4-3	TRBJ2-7	CASSQEYGAYEQYF
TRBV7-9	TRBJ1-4	CASSLAGVVGEKLFF
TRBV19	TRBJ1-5	CASSLSGTAGNQPQHF
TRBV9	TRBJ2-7	CASSVGQGPYEQYF
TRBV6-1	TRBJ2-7	CASSEIAGAPYEQYF
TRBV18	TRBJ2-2	CASSPPEGTGELFF